This T cell receptor (beta chain) is from a study of blood T cell repertoires in COVID-19. Background on the study: The analysed material was cDNA or gDNA that came from T cells, B-cell-depleted T cells, or PBMCs.

As processed by the authors: Scientists estimated how many nucleated cells there were by amplifying reference gene primers. Assay used: immunoSEQ multiplex PCR; TCRdb lists only in-frame clones, some missing. V and J calls and clone size are as listed in that table; D and trimming were resolved from the DNA. The sample has a few hundred thousand clones, more than 85% seen once. Material for sequencing was peripheral blood. The source is a man in his sixties with acute or convalescent COVID-19.

The DNA of the CDR3 is TGTGCCAGCTACTCTCTCGGGGGGGGCAACACTGAAGCTTTCTTT. It codes for CASYSLGGGNTEAFF. The rearrangement uses TRBV28 and TRBJ1-1, with a weak D call TRBD1 (6 bases). Germline CDR1 MDHEN, CDR2 SYDVKM. V shed 8 bases and J shed 2 bases, with 18 bases lying between them. The CDR3 has 15 amino acids.